This entry lists 20 T cell receptor beta chains sequenced from one sample in a study of blood T cell repertoires in COVID-19. Sequencing was performed with immunoSEQ multiplex PCR; in TCRdb, only in-frame clones are kept and a portion is missing. The sample comprises over 250,000 clones, roughly 85% of which are singletons, and approximately 5.1% rests with the top ten. Material: peripheral blood. All receptors come from a man in his fifties or sixties with active or convalescent COVID-19.

This sequence joins TRBV2 and TRBJ2-5; 7 nucleotides align to TRBD1. The J segment lost 1 base and the V segment lost 6 bases, leaving 11 bases of the junction unmatched. This CDR3 has 16 amino acids. Germline CDR1 SNHLY, CDR2 FYNNEI. The CDR3 DNA sequence: TGTGCCAGCAGAGACCAACAGGGGTTGATCCAAGAGACCCAGTACTTC. This sequence encodes CASRDQQGLIQETQYF.

The V call is TRBV14, the J call TRBJ2-7, with TRBD1 identical over 8 bases. The CDR3 contains 15 residues. Per the germline V gene, CDR1 is SGHDN and CDR2 is FVKESK. V was clipped by 3 bases and J by 3 bases; unmatched bases: 7. CDR3 nucleotide sequence: TGTGCCAGCAGCCACGTGGGGACAGGCGGCTACGAGCAGTACTTC. Protein: CASSHVGTGGYEQYF. The full variable domain, with the rest looked up from reference TRBV14 and TRBJ2-7, is EAGVTQFPSHSVIEKGQTVTLRCDPISGHDNLYWYRRVMGKEIKFLLHFVKESKQDESGMPNNRFLAERTGGTYSTLKVQPAELEDSGVYFCASSHVGTGGYEQYFGPGTRLTVT.

This clone was found once. The rearrangement uses TRBV19 and TRBJ2-6, with 10 bases fitting TRBD1. The V gene end was trimmed by 5 bases and the J gene end by 9 bases; junction bases not matched to a gene: 16. Looked up from germline, CDR1 is LNHDA and CDR2 is SQIVND (reference sequence). This CDR3 has 18 amino acids. The CDR3 coding sequence is TGTGCCAGTAGTGTGAACAACCCCGGGACAGGGGATGTCAACGTCCTGACTTTC. Translation gives CASSVNNPGTGDVNVLTF.

V usage is TRBV4-3 and J usage is TRBJ2-1; D unresolved. Per germline, CDR1 LGHNA and CDR2 YSLEER. The CDR3 spans 15 residues. The V and J ends lost 0 bases and 2 bases respectively, with 8 bases between them. The CDR3 here is CASSQEGGPYNEQFF. The CDR3 DNA sequence: TGCGCCAGCAGCCAAGAAGGCGGCCCCTACAATGAGCAGTTCTTC.

The chain carries TRBV3-1 (or the pseudogene TRBV3-2) and TRBJ1-2, with D perhaps TRBD1 (5 bases). CDR3 size: 13 residues. The germline V and J ends were trimmed by 8 bases and 4 bases, with 14 bases remaining between them. Looked up from germline, CDR1 is LGHDT and CDR2 is YNNKEL (reference sequence). CDR3 sequence reads: CASAQTESYGYTF. The CDR3 DNA follows: TGTGCCAGCGCCCAGACAGAAAGCTATGGCTACACCTTC.

This clone was seen a single time. J is TRBJ2-7 and V is TRBV19; a weak D match, TRBD1 (6 bases). Trimming left V 8 bases short and J 0 bases short, with 14 bases between. CDR3 length: 14 residues. The germline V gene encodes CDR1 LNHDA and CDR2 SQIVND (reference sequence). CDR3 in amino acids: CASSPQGFSYEQYF. The CDR3 nucleotides read TGTGCCAGTTCCCCACAGGGTTTCTCCTACGAGCAGTACTTC.

The chain carries TRBV29-1 and TRBJ2-1, with 11 bases identical to TRBD2. The CDR3 contains 15 residues. V shed 8 bases and J 3 bases; nucleotides not matched to a gene: 9. Germline CDR1 SQVTM, CDR2 ANQGSEA. The CDR3 here is CSQQGGLAVYNEQFF. DNA of the CDR3: TGCAGCCAACAAGGGGGACTAGCGGTCTACAATGAGCAGTTCTTC.

The gene calls are TRBV29-1 and TRBJ1-1; D is unresolved. The germline gives CDR1 SQVTM, CDR2 ANQGSEA. There are 10 residues in the CDR3. The CDR3 DNA is TGCAGAGCTAACTGGAGGGAAGCTTTCTTT. It codes for CRANWREAFF. The variable domain in full, completed from reference TRBV29-1 and TRBJ1-1, reads SAVISQKPSRDICQRGTSLTIQCQVDSQVTMMFWYRQQPGQSLTLIATANQGSEATYESGFVIDKFPISRPNLTFSTLTVSNMSPEDSSIYLCRANWREAFFGQGTRLTVV.

The chain combines TRBV27 with TRBJ2-1; 8 bases match TRBD1. V lost 0 bases, J lost 6 bases, and 7 bases stayed unmatched. The germline V gene has CDR1 MNHEY and CDR2 SMNVEV (reference sequence). The CDR3 contains 16 residues. The CDR3 coding sequence is TGTGCCAGCAGTTTATCGAGGACAGGGAGTTCCAATGAGCAGTTCTTC. This gives the protein CASSLSRTGSSNEQFF.

This chain uses TRBV6-6 with TRBJ1-3; 8 positions match TRBD1. The junction had 8 bases not matched to a gene; V was cut back by 6 bases and J by 4 bases. This CDR3 is 15 amino acids long. Germline CDR1 reads MNHNY; CDR2 reads SVGAGI (reference sequence). CDR3 loop: CASSQRQGTGNTIYF. In DNA, the CDR3 is TGTGCCAGCAGCCAGAGACAGGGGACGGGAAACACCATATATTTT.

The chain combines TRBV28 with TRBJ1-2; 9 bases align to TRBD1. V trimming: 6 bases; J trimming: 4 bases; junction bases outside the gene matches: 9. CDR3 length: 15 amino acids. Germline V gene sequence: CDR1 MDHEN, CDR2 SYDVKM. The CDR3 protein is CASSPQDRGGYGYTF. The CDR3 DNA is TGTGCCAGCAGCCCACAGGACAGGGGTGGCTATGGCTACACCTTC.

The DNA of the CDR3 is TGTGCCAGCAGCCCGTCGTTGGGCCATGGCTACACCTTC. Translation: CASSPSLGHGYTF. The rearrangement uses TRBV25-1 and TRBJ1-2; D not resolved. The V end lost 6 bases, the J end lost 6 bases, and 14 bases lay between the germline ends. CDR1 is MGHDK and CDR2 is SYGVNS in the germline V gene. The CDR3 spans 13 residues.

The genes are TRBV19 and TRBJ2-7, with 10 positions matching TRBD2. CDR3 length: 19 residues. V trimming: 2 bases; J trimming: 1 base; junction bases outside the gene matches: 14. The germline gives CDR1 LNHDA, CDR2 SQIVND (reference sequence). As DNA, the CDR3 is TGTGCCAGTAGTATAAACCAAGAGCGGGAGGGCCAAGCTTCCTACGAGCAGTACTTC. It translates to CASSINQEREGQASYEQYF.

The chain joins TRBV7-2 to TRBJ2-3; D not resolved. Germline V gene data show CDR1 as SGHTA and CDR2 as FQGNSA. The CDR3 runs 16 residues. V was cut by 2 bases and J by 1 base, with 13 bases left in between. CDR3 region: CASSLFFQTGTDTQYF. The CDR3 DNA follows: TGTGCCAGCAGCTTATTTTTCCAGACTGGCACAGATACGCAGTATTTT.

The chain joins TRBV30 to TRBJ2-2; no clear D gene. This CDR3 has 17 residues. Between the trimmed V and J ends, which lost 3 bases and 2 bases, there was a span of 19 bases. From germline, CDR1 is GTSNPN and CDR2 SVGIG (reference sequence). The DNA of the CDR3 is TGTGCCTGGAGCGATGGAGCGACCAACCTAAACACCGGGGAGCTGTTTTTT. This sequence encodes CAWSDGATNLNTGELFF.

The chain links TRBV7-9 to TRBJ1-6; 8 bases agree with TRBD1. This CDR3 is 16 amino acids long. From germline, CDR1 is SEHNR and CDR2 FQNEAQ (reference sequence). V trimming: 1 base; J trimming: 7 bases; junction bases outside the gene matches: 6. CDR3 sequence (DNA): TGTGCCAGCAGCTTAGGCCGGACAGGGTTCAATTCACCCCTCCACTTT. This codes for CASSLGRTGFNSPLHF.

V gene TRBV25-1 combines with J gene TRBJ2-1, with 11 bases lining up with TRBD2. Germline-derived CDR1 and CDR2 are MGHDK and SYGVNS. V shed 10 bases, J shed 5 bases, and the junction held 7 bases outside the gene matches. The CDR3 is 14 residues long. The CDR3 bases are TGTGCCACCGAGACTAGCGGGATGGACAATGAGCAGTTCTTC. Its translation: CATETSGMDNEQFF.

The rearrangement uses TRBV19 and TRBJ2-3, with 8 nucleotides matching TRBD1. The CDR3 totals 15 residues. V shed 5 bases and J 5 bases; nucleotides not matched to a gene: 9. Germline V gene sequence: CDR1 LNHDA, CDR2 SQIVND (reference sequence). This CDR3 is CASSDSGTGGDTQYF. CDR3 bases: TGTGCCAGTAGTGACTCCGGGACAGGAGGAGATACGCAGTATTTT.

CDR3 loop: CASSGGQTANYGYTF. The CDR3 coding sequence is TGTGCCAGCAGCGGTGGACAGACGGCTAACTATGGCTACACCTTC. The chain carries TRBV9 and TRBJ1-2; weak D call: TRBD1 (6 bases). Per germline, CDR1 SGDLS and CDR2 YYNGEE. Trimming left V 3 bases short and J 0 bases short, with 12 bases between. The CDR3 contains 15 residues.

The chain joins TRBV6-5 to TRBJ2-5; D possibly corresponds to TRBD1 (5 bases). The CDR3 spans 15 residues. Trimming removed 0 bases at V and 3 bases at J, with 11 bases between. Germline V CDR1 and CDR2: MNHEY, SVGAGI. The CDR3 DNA sequence: TGTGCCAGCAGTTACTCGCTGGGGCTAAAAGAGACCCAGTACTTC. The encoded protein is CASSYSLGLKETQYF.